The 26 T cell receptor beta chains reported below all come from one sample, sequenced in a study of blood T cell repertoires in COVID-19. Libraries were prepared by immunoSEQ multiplex PCR; TCRdb keeps only in-frame clonotypes and omits some of them. In the table there are about 240,000 clones, around four fifths of which are singletons. The sequencing sample was made of peripheral blood. The receptors were sampled from a woman between 65 and 79 years old with acute or convalescent COVID-19.

The gene calls are TRBV7-9 and TRBJ2-5; 14 nucleotides agree with TRBD2. Unmatched junction bases numbered 9, after V lost 6 bases and J lost 6 bases. The CDR3 covers 16 residues. CDR1 is SEHNR, CDR2 FQNEAQ, per germline (reference sequence). This CDR3 is CASSYEGLAGAQTQYF. The CDR3 nucleotides read TGTGCCAGCAGTTACGAGGGACTAGCGGGGGCTCAGACCCAGTACTTC.

V and J are TRBV6-5 and TRBJ2-7; possible D gene TRBD2, 7 bases. Germline V lookup: CDR1 MNHEY, CDR2 SVGAGI. V lost 7 bases and J lost 9, with 22 bases in between. The CDR3 covers 14 residues. This chain's CDR3 is CASNPGGGLKVQYF. For the CDR3, the DNA is TGTGCCAGCAACCCTGGGGGGGGGCTAAAGGTGCAGTACTTC.

The chain combines TRBV18 with TRBJ1-1, with TRBD1 matching 8 bases. The V gene's germline CDR1 is KGHSH and CDR2 LQKENI. The CDR3 consists of 15 residues. Trimming cost V 6 bases and J 0 bases; bases outside gene matches: 6. CDR3 sequence reads: CASSLPGGLNTEAFF. CDR3 coding DNA: TGTGCCAGCTCGCTCCCAGGGGGCTTGAACACTGAAGCTTTCTTT.

This chain joins TRBV30 and TRBJ1-2; D is undetermined. This CDR3 is 14 amino acids long. The germline V gene has CDR1 GTSNPN and CDR2 SVGIG (reference sequence). The V gene lost 5 bases and the J gene lost 2 bases, with 15 bases spanning the gap. This CDR3 reads CAWVWRRGNYGYTF. DNA of the CDR3: TGTGCCTGGGTTTGGCGTAGAGGGAACTATGGCTACACCTTC.

V and J are TRBV28 and TRBJ2-7, with 7 bases matching TRBD1. The germline CDR1 and CDR2 sequences are MDHEN and SYDVKM. Germline trimming cut 5 bases from V and 6 bases from J; bases unmatched to any gene: 7. This CDR3 region has 13 residues. Here the CDR3 reads CASSPGTVVEQYF. CDR3 nucleotides: TGTGCCAGCAGTCCCGGGACAGTAGTCGAGCAGTACTTC.

The rearrangement joins TRBV6-1 to TRBJ1-6; D ambiguous. Looked up from germline, CDR1 is MNHNS and CDR2 is SASEGT. The V end was cut by 1 base, the J end by 10 bases, with 11 bases between. This CDR3 spans 14 amino acids. This chain's CDR3 is CASSEGGWRSPLHF. As DNA, the CDR3 is TGTGCCAGCAGTGAAGGTGGGTGGAGGTCACCCCTCCACTTT.

This clone is a singleton in its sample. Other DNA sequences from this sample encode an identical CDR3 as well. This chain links TRBV7-9 with TRBJ2-6; D perhaps matches TRBD2 (5 bases). Trimming removed 2 bases from V and 1 base from J, with 6 bases in between. Per germline, CDR1 SEHNR and CDR2 FQNEAQ (reference sequence). The CDR3 runs 15 residues. The CDR3 DNA reads as TGTGCCAGCAGCTTATCGGGGTCTGGGGCCAACGTCCTGACTTTC. It codes for CASSLSGSGANVLTF.

V and J are TRBV18 and TRBJ1-4; 7 bases match TRBD1. Trimming at V came to 3 bases and at J to 17 bases, leaving 9 bases not matched to a gene. The germline V gene encodes CDR1 KGHSH and CDR2 LQKENI. CDR3 length: 12 amino acids. CDR3 amino acids: CASSPSRDSYFF. Here the CDR3 DNA reads TGTGCCAGCTCACCGTCCCGGGACAGCTACTTTTTT.

The chain employs TRBV28 and TRBJ1-3, with D perhaps TRBD1 (6 bases). The CDR3 covers 14 residues. Trimming cost V 5 bases and J 4 bases, with 12 bases left between them. The germline V gene has CDR1 MDHEN and CDR2 SYDVKM. The CDR3 DNA is TGTGCCAGCAGTCTACAGGGTTCCGGAAACACCATATATTTT. This sequence encodes CASSLQGSGNTIYF.

Turning to this clone: This sample includes further DNA sequences coding for the same CDR3. The chain joins TRBV12-3 or TRBV12-4 to TRBJ1-1; a possible D gene is TRBD1 (5 bases). This CDR3 spans 13 amino acids. The V gene lost 6 bases and the J gene lost 1 base, with 9 bases spanning the gap. The CDR3 nucleotides are TGTGCCAGCAGCAGCCAGGGGAACACTGAAGCTTTCTTT. As protein: CASSSQGNTEAFF.

This chain links TRBV19 with TRBJ1-5, with D perhaps TRBD1 (6 bases). V lost 6 bases, J lost 2 bases, and 14 bases lay in between. The length of the CDR3 is 15 residues. Germline V gives CDR1 LNHDA, CDR2 SQIVND (reference sequence). The CDR3 DNA is TGTGCCAGTAGGTGGGGGCAGGGTGGCAATCAGCCCCAGCATTTT. The encoded protein is CASRWGQGGNQPQHF.

This rearrangement joins TRBV2 to TRBJ1-2; a weak D match, TRBD1 (6 bases). With 6 bases removed from V and 1 base from J, the gap between germline ends came to 12 bases. The germline gives CDR1 SNHLY, CDR2 FYNNEI. The CDR3 is 14 amino acids. This CDR3 is CASRARGGNYGYTF. DNA for the CDR3: TGTGCCAGCAGGGCCAGGGGTGGTAACTATGGCTACACCTTC. The full variable domain, rest sourced from reference TRBV2 and TRBJ1-2, is EPEVTQTPSHQVTQMGQEVILRCVPISNHLYFYWYRQILGQKVEFLVSFYNNEISEKSEIFDDQFSVERPDGSNFTLKIRSTKLEDSAMYFCASRARGGNYGYTFGSGTRLTVV.

This clone was counted only a few times. The chain couples TRBV2 to TRBJ2-1, with 8 bases that match TRBD2. Trimming removed 6 bases from V and 3 bases from J; junction bases left unmatched: 4. The CDR3 sequence is 14 residues long. Looked up from germline, CDR1 is SNHLY and CDR2 is FYNNEI. In DNA form, the CDR3 reads TGTGCCAGCAGGAGCGGGGGTAACTACAATGAGCAGTTCTTC. It specifies CASRSGGNYNEQFF.

The chain joins TRBV7-2 to TRBJ1-3; TRBD1 is a possible D gene (6 bases). V was trimmed by 5 bases and J by 1 base, leaving 12 bases between them. The CDR3 is 15 residues long. Germline-derived CDR1 and CDR2 are SGHTA and FQGNSA. CDR3 sequence (DNA): TGTGCCAGCAGCCCACCCAGGGGATCTGGAAACACCATATATTTT. Protein sequence: CASSPPRGSGNTIYF.

The chain is built from TRBV9 and TRBJ2-5; the D gene is possibly TRBD2 (6 bases). Germline CDR1 is SGDLS and CDR2 is YYNGEE. The ends were cut back, 3 bases at V and 4 bases at J, with 19 bases in the middle. The CDR3 consists of 16 residues. This chain's CDR3 is CASSGTPGLRGETQYF. CDR3 DNA: TGTGCCAGCAGCGGCACTCCCGGACTACGCGGAGAGACCCAGTACTTC.

This chain connects TRBV10-2 to TRBJ1-2, with D unclear. The V gene lost 2 bases and the J gene lost 5 bases, with 12 bases spanning the gap. This CDR3 spans 14 amino acids. Germline lookup yields CDR1 WSHSY and CDR2 SAAADI. In DNA, the CDR3 is TGCGCCAGCAGTGAGAACCTCCCGGGGTATGGCTACACCTTC. This encodes CASSENLPGYGYTF.

The chain carries TRBV11-2 and TRBJ1-2; D gene ambiguous. The ends were cut back, 4 bases at V and 5 bases at J, with 11 bases in the middle. Germline V gene lookup returns CDR1 SGHAT and CDR2 FQNNGV. This CDR3 is built from 13 residues. The CDR3 is CASSSRREYGYTF. The CDR3 DNA reads as TGTGCCAGCAGCTCCCGGAGGGAATATGGCTACACCTTC.

This chain connects TRBV7-2 to TRBJ1-2; D call uncertain. Germline-derived CDR1 and CDR2 are SGHTA and FQGNSA. CDR3 size: 12 residues. V was cut by 1 base and J by 4 bases, with 4 bases left in between. CDR3 bases: TGTGCCAGCAGCTTAGTCTGCTATGGCTACACCTTC. This encodes CASSLVCYGYTF. Full variable domain (remainder filled in from reference TRBV7-2 and TRBJ1-2): GAGVSQSPSNKVTEKGKDVELRCDPISGHTALYWYRQSLGQGLEFLIYFQGNSAPDKSGLPSDRFSAERTGGSVSTLTIQRTQQEDSAVYLCASSLVCYGYTFGSGTRLTVV.

The chain links TRBV6-5 to TRBJ2-7; D is possibly TRBD2 (5 bases). V was shortened by 4 bases and J by 8 bases, with 24 bases between the two germline ends. The CDR3 has 16 residues. CDR1 MNHEY and CDR2 SVGAGI come from the germline V gene. DNA of the CDR3: TGTGCCAGCAGTTTCAACATCCGGGAATACTTCTCCCAGCAGTACTTC. Its translation: CASSFNIREYFSQQYF.

The V call is TRBV4-3, the J call TRBJ1-2; 12 positions match TRBD1. J lost 7 bases, V lost 0 bases, and 3 bases had no gene match. From germline, CDR1 is LGHNA and CDR2 YSLEER. The CDR3 sequence is 15 residues long. The CDR3 DNA sequence: TGCGCCAGCAGCCAAGAGGGACAGGGGGCTGGTGGCTACACCTTC. It specifies CASSQEGQGAGGYTF.

The chain couples TRBV28 to TRBJ2-2; 7 nucleotides match TRBD1. The V gene end was trimmed by 4 bases and the J gene end by 4 bases; junction bases not matched to a gene: 6. CDR1 and CDR2 from the germline V gene are MDHEN and SYDVKM. CDR3 length equals 15 residues. For the CDR3, the DNA is TGTGCCAGCAGTTGGGGACAGACCTTCACCGGGGAGCTGTTTTTT. Protein product: CASSWGQTFTGELFF.

V usage is TRBV5-1 and J usage is TRBJ1-1, with 8 bases fitting TRBD1. This CDR3 is built from 14 residues. CDR1 is SGHRS and CDR2 is YFSETQ in the germline V gene. V lost 4 bases and J lost 5; bases outside the gene matches: 7. The CDR3, as DNA: TGCGCCAGCAGCGTGGACAGGGTGGCAACTGAAGCTTTCTTT. This encodes CASSVDRVATEAFF.

The rearrangement joins TRBV5-1 to TRBJ2-1, with 7 positions matching TRBD2. Trimming at V came to 4 bases and at J to 6 bases, leaving 16 bases not matched to a gene. The V gene's germline CDR1 is SGHRS and CDR2 YFSETQ. CDR3 length: 17 amino acids. The CDR3 loop reads CASSPDTGGLAGNEQFF. The DNA of the CDR3 is TGCGCCAGCAGCCCGGATACTGGTGGGTTAGCGGGCAATGAGCAGTTCTTC.

The chain couples TRBV27 to TRBJ1-1; maybe TRBD1 (6 bases). The CDR3 runs 14 residues. The V end lost 6 bases, the J end lost 10 bases, and 21 bases lay between the germline ends. Germline V lookup: CDR1 MNHEY, CDR2 SMNVEV (reference sequence). This CDR3 reads CASSPTAAAQGAFF. CDR3 in DNA: TGTGCCAGCAGCCCGACGGCCGCCGCACAGGGAGCTTTCTTT.

The sample holds a few counts of this clone. V is TRBV4-1 and J is TRBJ1-5; weak D call: TRBD1 (5 bases). This CDR3 contains 14 residues. V lost 0 bases and J lost 7, with 10 bases in between. The V gene's germline CDR1 is MGHRA and CDR2 YSYEKL. The CDR3 DNA is TGCGCCAGCAGCCAAGAAAGGGACTGGCAGCCCCAGCATTTT. Translating it yields CASSQERDWQPQHF.

The chain carries TRBV28 and TRBJ1-2; D may be TRBD1 (5 bases). Trimming took off 4 bases at V and 8 bases at J, with 8 bases between the two ends. The CDR3 is made up of 11 amino acids. Looked up from germline, CDR1 is MDHEN and CDR2 is SYDVKM. CDR3 bases: TGTGCCAGCAGTTCACAGGTCGGCTACACCTTC. It yields the protein CASSSQVGYTF.